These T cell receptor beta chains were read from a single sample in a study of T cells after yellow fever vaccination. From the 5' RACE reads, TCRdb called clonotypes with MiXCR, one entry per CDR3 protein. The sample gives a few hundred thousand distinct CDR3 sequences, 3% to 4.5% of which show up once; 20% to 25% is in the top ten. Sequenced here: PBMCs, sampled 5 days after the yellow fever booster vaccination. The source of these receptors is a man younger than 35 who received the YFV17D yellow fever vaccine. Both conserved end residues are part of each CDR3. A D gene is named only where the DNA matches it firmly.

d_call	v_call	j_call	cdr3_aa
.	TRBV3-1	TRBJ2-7	CASSHPSGASYEQYF
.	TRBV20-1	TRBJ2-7	CSARDTRDNEQYF
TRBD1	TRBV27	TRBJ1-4	CASSRGQGAQLTNEKLFF
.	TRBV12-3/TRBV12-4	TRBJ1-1	CASSSFQGKFGGNRAFF
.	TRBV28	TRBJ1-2	CASSSGGTGNYGYTF
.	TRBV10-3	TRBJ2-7	CAISPDLVYEQYF
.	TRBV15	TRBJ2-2	CATSGTRDWGRRGTGELFF
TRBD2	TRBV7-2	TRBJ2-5	CASSLGQWGGETQYF
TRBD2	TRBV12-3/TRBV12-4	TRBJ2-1	CASSSRRRGLAGGNNEQFF
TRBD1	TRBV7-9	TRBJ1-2	CASSLEGADGYTF
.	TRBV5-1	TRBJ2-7	CASSLAGSEQYF
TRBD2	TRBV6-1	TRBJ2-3	CASSLSSGGGSDTQYF
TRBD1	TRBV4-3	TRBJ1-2	CASSQEIGGRGLQSYTF
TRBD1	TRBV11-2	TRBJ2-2	CAPEGTGGTGELFF
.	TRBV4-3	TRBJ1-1	CASSQDRVGGSAEAFF
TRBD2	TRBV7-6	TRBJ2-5	CASSLSEGGETQYF
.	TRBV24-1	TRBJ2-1	CATSDAVGNEQFF
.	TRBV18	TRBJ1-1	CASSGGLPVTEAFF
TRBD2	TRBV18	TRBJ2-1	CASSPLTGGFDEQFF
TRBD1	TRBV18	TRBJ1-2	CASSPTGGPPHDGYTF
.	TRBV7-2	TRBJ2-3	CASSLGSTGVLRRLTDTQYF
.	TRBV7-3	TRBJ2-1	CASSHERVPYNEQFF
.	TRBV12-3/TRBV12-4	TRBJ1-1	CASSGQPEAFF
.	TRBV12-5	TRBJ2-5	CASGTASGVGLKTQYF
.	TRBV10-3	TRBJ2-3	CAITGAPSTDTQYF
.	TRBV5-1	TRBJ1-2	CASSLGGTLYGYTF
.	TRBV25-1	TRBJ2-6	CASMSVSSGANVLTF
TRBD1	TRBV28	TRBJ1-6	CASSLSTGQGVNSPLHF
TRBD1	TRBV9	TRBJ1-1	CASSVGGTGVGNTEAFF
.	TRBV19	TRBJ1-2	CATNPQGSYGYTF
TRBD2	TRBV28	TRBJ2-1	CASSFLAGGSYNEQFF
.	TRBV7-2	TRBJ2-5	CASSLDPSETQYF
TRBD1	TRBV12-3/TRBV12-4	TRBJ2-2	CASWNGTGRGELFF
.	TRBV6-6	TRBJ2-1	CASSYSQRLQSSYNEQFF
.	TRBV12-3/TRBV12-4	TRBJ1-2	CASRSPNDRPYGYTF
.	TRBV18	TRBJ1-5	CASSPEEANQPQHF
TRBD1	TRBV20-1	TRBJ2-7	CSARWADRDTYEQYF
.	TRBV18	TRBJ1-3	CASSPYRTSGNTIYF
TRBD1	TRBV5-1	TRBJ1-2	CASSFTGGDGYTF
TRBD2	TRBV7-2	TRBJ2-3	CASRLGTGLAGIQPQSTDTQYF
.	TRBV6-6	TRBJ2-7	CASSYSIARREQYF
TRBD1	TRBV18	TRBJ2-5	CASSPRLGQKQETQYF
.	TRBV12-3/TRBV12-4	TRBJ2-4	CASSLIGAKNIQYF
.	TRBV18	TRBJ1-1	CASSPRSGPAEAFF